This T cell receptor (beta chain) was sequenced during a study of blood T cell repertoires in COVID-19 (TCRdb year 2020). As for the study more broadly: Collaborator samples came from the United States, Italy and Spain and covered acute and convalescent phases of COVID-19. The material from the prospective study consisted of cDNA or gDNA derived from T cells, B-cell-depleted T cells, or PBMCs. Deeply sampled blood TCRbeta repertoires from subjects exposed to, actively infected with, or recovered from COVID-19 were included in the dataset. The repertoires were released in a freely available public database intended as a resource for research on the immune response to SARS-CoV-2. Samples came from the ongoing ImmuneRACE study (first 160 participants) plus 1,254 subjects from 6 global collaborators. Nearly every sample came with metadata listing a de-identified subject ID, COVID-19 status, age in years and sex. HLA class I and class II types, where available, came from metadata supplied by the sample provider rather than from assay-based typing.

TCRbeta CDR3 regions were amplified from genomic DNA using the immunoSEQ Assay, a bias-controlled multiplex PCR. Regarding the original processing steps: The number of nucleated cells in each sample was estimated from the amplification of reference gene primers within the assay. To quantify the absolute abundance of each unique TCRbeta CDR3 rearrangement, sequence reads were collapsed and filtered. Productive Simpson clonality was computed per sample as the square root of Simpson's diversity index over productive rearrangements. TCRdb limited this immuneACCESS table to in-frame rearrangements with V and J called. A share of clones is missing; checked studies link under half to unresolved V genes, and the rest is unexplained. V and J calls and clone size are those listed in that table; D and trimming were worked out from the DNA. For this sample there are over 400,000 clones; roughly 90% appear just once. Over 1.3% of the sample is held by the ten biggest clonotypes.

Whole blood was collected in K2EDTA tubes by collaborating institutions according to the institutions' own protocols. Collaborator samples were shipped for TCRbeta analysis as frozen whole blood, isolated PBMCs, or DNA extracted from either sample type. The germline ends are 14 bases apart after V is trimmed by 4 bases and J by 3 bases. From cysteine to phenylalanine, the CDR3 is 15 amino acids long. The read is trimmed to its CDR3 DNA, 45 bases read in frame from base 1. CDR1 and CDR2, per the germline V gene (reference sequence), are SGHNT and YYREEE. Here is what the overall study found, with its caveats: Clinical and demographic metadata were provided uncurated, with the amount varying by source and participant.

In its sample, this clone was seen once. Its antigen remains unidentified. Per-base qualities were not stored, and no clone one base away is much larger. The sequenced sample consisted of peripheral blood. Recombination linked TRBV5-4 to TRBJ2-1; the D gene is possibly TRBD2, with 7 bases matching. This TCR was recovered from a woman in her twenties or thirties with active or convalescent COVID-19. The DNA reads as follows: TGTGCCAGCAGCATTAGGGGGGGTGGCTACAATGAGCAGTTCTTC. Protein translation: CASSIRGGGYNEQFF.